These T cell receptor beta chains were read from a single sample in a study of control samples from healthy donors and cancer patients. This table comes from immunoSEQ multiplex PCR, and its TCRdb copy is limited to in-frame clones, with some not included. The table lists about 100,000 clones, more than 85% of them singletons. Sequenced sample: blood. These receptors originate from a woman between 45 and 60 years old in good health. CDR3s include the opening cysteine and the closing phenylalanine or tryptophan. The D gene is left open where the match is weak. A clone size is listed for some rows: how often the clone was seen (once, few, many), or a class if it is expanded.

d_gene	abundance	v_gene	j_gene	CDR3nt	CDR3aa
-	-	TRBV27	TRBJ1-6	TGTGCCAGCAGTTTTGGAGTGAGCTCCTATAATTCACCCCTCCACTTT	CASSFGVSSYNSPLHF
-	-	TRBV27	TRBJ2-3	TGTGCCAGCAGCGGGCGCGACGAGGATACGCAGTATTTT	CASSGRDEDTQYF
TRBD1	-	TRBV5-1	TRBJ2-1	TGCGCCAGCAGCTTGGGGAGGTCAAGGGACAGCGGCTCCTACAATGAGCAGTTCTTC	CASSLGRSRDSGSYNEQFF
-	-	TRBV12-3/TRBV12-4	TRBJ2-7	TGTGCCAGCAGTTTGGGCCCTTCCTACGAGCAGTACTTC	CASSLGPSYEQYF
-	-	TRBV6-6	TRBJ1-3	TGTGCCAGCAGCCTAGCCCTATACTCTGGAAACACCATATATTTT	CASSLALYSGNTIYF
-	-	TRBV3-1/TRBV3-2	TRBJ1-2	TGTGCCAGCAGCGGCCTCGGAGGGGCCGGCTACACCTTC	CASSGLGGAGYTF
-	once	TRBV7-2	TRBJ2-1	TGTGCCAGCAGCTTATTCCGCGGCGGCTACCCTGGGAATGAGCAGTTCTTC	CASSLFRGGYPGNEQFF
-	-	TRBV30	TRBJ1-5	TGTGCCTGGGATGACGGCCTTAATCAGCCCCAGCATTTT	CAWDDGLNQPQHF
TRBD2	-	TRBV7-9	TRBJ2-3	TGTGCCAGTAATTCGGCGGGGGGCCCCACAGATACGCAGTATTTT	CASNSAGGPTDTQYF
-	-	TRBV29-1	TRBJ1-1	TGCAGCGTCAGGGTTTCTGAAGCTTTCTTT	CSVRVSEAFF
-	-	TRBV6-5	TRBJ1-1	TGTGCCAGCAGGCAACAGGTGAACACTGAAGCTTTCTTT	CASRQQVNTEAFF
-	-	TRBV19	TRBJ2-5	TGTGCCAGTAGTATAGATCAACCGGTGGGAGAAGGGACCCAGTACTTC	CASSIDQPVGEGTQYF
TRBD1	-	TRBV19	TRBJ2-1	TGTGCCAGTAGCCACAGGGGTTTACGGTCCAATGAGCAGTTCTTC	CASSHRGLRSNEQFF
-	-	TRBV19	TRBJ1-1	TGTGCCAGTAGTATCCCGGCCTCGGCTGAAGCTTTCTTT	CASSIPASAEAFF
TRBD2	once	TRBV6-5	TRBJ2-2	TGTGCCAGCATTCCCCCCGGGGGGTGGCCCCGGGAGCTGTTTTTT	CASIPPGGWPRELFF
TRBD1	-	TRBV6-5	TRBJ1-1	TGTGCCAGCAGTTACATAGCAGGGGGAGGCACTGAAGCTTTCTTT	CASSYIAGGGTEAFF
-	-	TRBV7-9	TRBJ2-4	TGTGCCAGCAGCTCCGAGGGGACCAAAAACATTCAGTACTTC	CASSSEGTKNIQYF
-	-	TRBV7-2	TRBJ2-1	TGTGCCAGCAGCTTAGAAGTGTCGCAGTACAATGAGCAGTTCTTC	CASSLEVSQYNEQFF
-	-	TRBV4-3	TRBJ1-3	TGCGCCAGCAGCCAAGACCCCCGGGGGGGGAACACCATATATTTT	CASSQDPRGGNTIYF
-	-	TRBV7-2	TRBJ1-4	TGTGCCAGCAGCACCGGAGGGGGGGGTGAAAAACTGTTTTTT	CASSTGGGGEKLFF
TRBD1	few	TRBV30	TRBJ2-6	TGTGCCTGGAGTGGCTCGGGACAGGGTTTTTCTGGGGCCAACGTCCTGACTTTC	CAWSGSGQGFSGANVLTF
-	-	TRBV11-2	TRBJ1-3	TGTGCCAGCAGCTCCGACAGGATGAGCTCTGGAAACACCATATATTTT	CASSSDRMSSGNTIYF
-	-	TRBV27	TRBJ1-1	TGTGCCAGCAATGGAAGTGGGGGCGGGAACACTGAAGCTTTCTTT	CASNGSGGGNTEAFF
TRBD1	-	TRBV9	TRBJ2-7	TGTGCCAGCAGCGTAGCCGATCTTCCGGGACAGGGTACCGAGCAGTACTTC	CASSVADLPGQGTEQYF
-	-	TRBV6-2/TRBV6-3	TRBJ2-1	TGTGCCAGCAGCGAGGTAGTCCTTCCAAGGCACGAGCAGTTCTTC	CASSEVVLPRHEQFF
TRBD2	-	TRBV9	TRBJ2-5	TGTGCCAGCAGCGTAGGACTAGCGGGGGGGATGCCGACCCTACAAGAGACCCAGTACTTC	CASSVGLAGGMPTLQETQYF
TRBD2	-	TRBV7-8	TRBJ2-3	TGTGCCAGCAGCTTAAGCGGGAGTTATGATACGCAGTATTTT	CASSLSGSYDTQYF
-	-	TRBV7-3	TRBJ1-3	TGTGCCAGCAGCCCAAGCACGGTGGGAAACACCATATATTTT	CASSPSTVGNTIYF
-	-	TRBV27	TRBJ1-6	TGTGCCAGCAGTTTATCTGTTATTAGCTCCTATAATTCACCCCTCCACTTT	CASSLSVISSYNSPLHF
-	-	TRBV11-3	TRBJ2-1	TGTGCCAGCAGCTTAGAGCCGGGGTCCTACAATGAGCAGTTCTTC	CASSLEPGSYNEQFF
-	-	TRBV7-3	TRBJ2-3	TGTGCCAGCAGCGAACAGGGAAGCACAGATACGCAGTATTTT	CASSEQGSTDTQYF
-	once	TRBV5-1	TRBJ2-4	TGCGCCAGCAGCCACGGACACCTAGCCAAAAACATTCAGTACTTC	CASSHGHLAKNIQYF
-	-	TRBV2	TRBJ2-5	TGTGCCAGCAGTGCACAGGGTAGAGAGACCCAGTACTTC	CASSAQGRETQYF
-	once	TRBV9	TRBJ2-2	TGTGCCAGCAGGCGGAACACCGGGGAGCTGTTTTTT	CASRRNTGELFF
TRBD2	once	TRBV3-1/TRBV3-2	TRBJ2-3	TGTGCCAGCAGCCCCGGGGGGGCAGGAGATACGCAGTATTTT	CASSPGGAGDTQYF
TRBD1	-	TRBV3-1/TRBV3-2	TRBJ2-2	TGTGCCAGCAGCCAAGTGACAGGGAGCCGATCCGGGGAGCTGTTTTTT	CASSQVTGSRSGELFF
-	-	TRBV27	TRBJ2-3	TGTGCCAGCAGTTCCCAAATGCCGGGCCCTGAGTATTTT	CASSSQMPGPEYF
-	-	TRBV23-1	TRBJ2-3	TGCGCCACCTCGACCCGAGACAGCCCTAGCACAGATACGCAGTATTTT	CATSTRDSPSTDTQYF
-	-	TRBV10-2	TRBJ1-1	TGCGCCAGCAGAATCGACAGCATGAACACTGAAGCTTTCTTT	CASRIDSMNTEAFF
TRBD1	-	TRBV6-6	TRBJ2-7	TGTGCCAGCAGTTACTCGAGTTCACAGGGGTACGAGCAGTACTTC	CASSYSSSQGYEQYF
TRBD2	once	TRBV29-1	TRBJ2-1	TGCAGCGCCGGGACTAGCGGACGATTCTTC	CSAGTSGRFF
-	-	TRBV7-9	TRBJ1-1	TGTGCCAGCAGCCCAGACGGAACAGGGTACACTGAAGCTTTCTTT	CASSPDGTGYTEAFF
-	-	TRBV6-6	TRBJ2-3	TGTGCCAGCAGTTACGCCCCAGATACGCAGTATTTT	CASSYAPDTQYF
-	-	TRBV19	TRBJ1-5	TGTGCCAGTAGTAGACAACAGGCCCAGCATTTT	CASSRQQAQHF
TRBD2	few	TRBV19	TRBJ2-1	TGTGCCAGTAGTATAGCGCTCCGGGTGACTAGCGGGGCGACAGGGCAGTTCTTC	CASSIALRVTSGATGQFF
TRBD2	-	TRBV24-1	TRBJ2-3	TGTGCCACCAGTGACCCAGGACTAGGGGCGGATACGCAGTATTTT	CATSDPGLGADTQYF
-	few	TRBV25-1	TRBJ2-1	TGTGCCAGCAGTGAATTTCGGGGGCCCTACAATGAGCAGTTCTTC	CASSEFRGPYNEQFF
-	-	TRBV24-1	TRBJ2-3	TGTGCCACCAACGATGGCACAGATACGCAGTATTTT	CATNDGTDTQYF